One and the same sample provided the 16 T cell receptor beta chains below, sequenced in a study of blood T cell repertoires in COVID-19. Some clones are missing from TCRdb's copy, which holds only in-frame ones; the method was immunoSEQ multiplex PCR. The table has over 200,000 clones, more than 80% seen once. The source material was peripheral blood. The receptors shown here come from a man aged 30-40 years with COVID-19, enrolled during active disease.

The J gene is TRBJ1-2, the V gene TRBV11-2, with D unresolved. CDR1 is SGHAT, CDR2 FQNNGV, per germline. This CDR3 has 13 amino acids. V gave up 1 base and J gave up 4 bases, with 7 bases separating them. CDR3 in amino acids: CASSLVPIYGYTF. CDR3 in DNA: TGTGCCAGCAGCTTAGTCCCTATCTATGGCTACACCTTC. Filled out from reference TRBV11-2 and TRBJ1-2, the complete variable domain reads EAGVAQSPRYKIIEKRQSVAFWCNPISGHATLYWYQQILGQGPKLLIQFQNNGVVDDSQLPKDRFSAERLKGVDSTLKIQPAKLEDSAVYLCASSLVPIYGYTFGSGTRLTVV.

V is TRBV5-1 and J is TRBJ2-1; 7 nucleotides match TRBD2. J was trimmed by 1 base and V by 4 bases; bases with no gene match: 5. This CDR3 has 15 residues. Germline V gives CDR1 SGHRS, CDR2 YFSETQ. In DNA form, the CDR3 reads TGCGCCAGCAGCGGGGAGGGCCTTTCCTACAATGAGCAGTTCTTC. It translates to CASSGEGLSYNEQFF.

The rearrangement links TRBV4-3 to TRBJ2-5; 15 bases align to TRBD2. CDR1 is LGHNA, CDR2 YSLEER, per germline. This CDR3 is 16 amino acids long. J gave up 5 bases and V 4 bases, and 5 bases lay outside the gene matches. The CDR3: CASSLGLAGGRETQYF. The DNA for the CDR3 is TGCGCCAGCAGCCTAGGACTAGCGGGGGGGCGGGAGACCCAGTACTTC.

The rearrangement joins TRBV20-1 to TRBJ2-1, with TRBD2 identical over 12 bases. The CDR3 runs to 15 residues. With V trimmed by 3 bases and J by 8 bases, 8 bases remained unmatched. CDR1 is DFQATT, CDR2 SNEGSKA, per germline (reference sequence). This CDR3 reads CSASPTSGSWDEQFF. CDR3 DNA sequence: TGCAGTGCTAGTCCGACTAGCGGGAGTTGGGATGAGCAGTTCTTC.

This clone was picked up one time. CDR3 bases: TGTGCCAGCAGCCCCCCGTCCCGGGACAGGGGGCATTGGGAGACCCAGTACTTC. It codes for CASSPPSRDRGHWETQYF. This chain links TRBV7-9 with TRBJ2-5; TRBD1 matches 12 bases. The trim removed 5 bases at V and 5 bases at J, leaving 15 bases unmatched. The germline CDR1 and CDR2 sequences are SEHNR and FQNEAQ (reference sequence). The CDR3 length is 18 residues.

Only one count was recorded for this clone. CDR3 in amino acids: CASITRDSYEQYF. In nucleotides, the CDR3 is TGTGCCAGCATTACGAGAGACTCCTACGAGCAGTACTTC. The chain recombines TRBV6-5 with TRBJ2-7, with D unclear. The ends were cut back, 7 bases at V and 0 bases at J, with 10 bases in the middle. CDR1 and CDR2 (germline): MNHEY, SVGAGI. The CDR3 consists of 13 residues.

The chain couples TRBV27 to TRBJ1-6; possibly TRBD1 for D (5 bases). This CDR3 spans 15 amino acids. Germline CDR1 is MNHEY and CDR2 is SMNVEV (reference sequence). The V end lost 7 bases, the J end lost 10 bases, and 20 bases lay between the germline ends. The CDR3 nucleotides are TGTGCCAGCACCTTAATTACAGGTCTGAGCTCACCCCTCCACTTT. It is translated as CASTLITGLSSPLHF.

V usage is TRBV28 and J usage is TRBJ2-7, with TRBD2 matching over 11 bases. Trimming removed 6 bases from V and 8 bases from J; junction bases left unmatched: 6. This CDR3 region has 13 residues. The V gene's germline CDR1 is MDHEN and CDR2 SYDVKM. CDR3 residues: CASRVAGGPQQYF. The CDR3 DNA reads TGTGCCAGCAGGGTAGCGGGAGGGCCTCAGCAGTACTTC. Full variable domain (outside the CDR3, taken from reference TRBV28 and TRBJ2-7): DVKVTQSSRYLVKRTGEKVFLECVQDMDHENMFWYRQDPGLGLRLIYFSYDVKMKEKGDIPEGYSVSREKKERFSLILESASTNQTSMYLCASRVAGGPQQYFGPGTRLTVT.

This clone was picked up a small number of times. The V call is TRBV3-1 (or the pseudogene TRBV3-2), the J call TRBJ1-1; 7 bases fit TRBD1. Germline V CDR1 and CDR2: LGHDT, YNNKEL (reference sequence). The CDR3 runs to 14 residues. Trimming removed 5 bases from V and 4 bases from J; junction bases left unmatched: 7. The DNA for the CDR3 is TGTGCCAGCAGCAGTTTCAACAGGGGCACTGAAGCTTTCTTT. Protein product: CASSSFNRGTEAFF.

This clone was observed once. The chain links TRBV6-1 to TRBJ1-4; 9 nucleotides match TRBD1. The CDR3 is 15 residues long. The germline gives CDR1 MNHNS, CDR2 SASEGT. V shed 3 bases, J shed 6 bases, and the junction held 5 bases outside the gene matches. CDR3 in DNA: TGTGCCAGCAGTGAGACCGGGACAGGGCATGAAAAACTGTTTTTT. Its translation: CASSETGTGHEKLFF.

The CDR3 coding sequence is TGTGCCAGCTCCAATCTGTGGGGGCAGTCGAGGGGTGGCTACACCTTC. Amino acid sequence: CASSNLWGQSRGGYTF. This chain links TRBV25-1 with TRBJ1-2; TRBD1 is a possible D gene (6 bases). Germline CDR1 and CDR2: MGHDK and SYGVNS. This CDR3 contains 16 residues. Trimming stripped 8 bases from V and 7 bases from J, with 26 bases between.

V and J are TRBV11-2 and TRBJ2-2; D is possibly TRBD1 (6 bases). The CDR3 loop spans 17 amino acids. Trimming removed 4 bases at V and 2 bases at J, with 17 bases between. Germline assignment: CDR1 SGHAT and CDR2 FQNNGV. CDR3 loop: CASSSYQGPLNTGELFF. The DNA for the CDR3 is TGTGCCAGCAGCTCTTACCAGGGGCCCCTAAACACCGGGGAGCTGTTTTTT.

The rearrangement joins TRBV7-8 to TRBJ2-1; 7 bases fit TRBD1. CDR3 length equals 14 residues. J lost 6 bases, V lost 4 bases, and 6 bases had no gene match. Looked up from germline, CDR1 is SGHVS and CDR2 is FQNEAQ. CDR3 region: CASSSDRVSNEQFF. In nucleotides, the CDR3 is TGTGCCAGCAGCTCCGACAGGGTGAGCAATGAGCAGTTCTTC.

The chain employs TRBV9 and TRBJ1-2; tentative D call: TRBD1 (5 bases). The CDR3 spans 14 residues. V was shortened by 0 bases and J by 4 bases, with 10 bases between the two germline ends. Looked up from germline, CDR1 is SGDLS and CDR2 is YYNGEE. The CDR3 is CASSVGGVGYGYTF. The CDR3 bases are TGTGCCAGCAGCGTAGGGGGGGTAGGCTATGGCTACACCTTC. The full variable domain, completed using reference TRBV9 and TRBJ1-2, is DSGVTQTPKHLITATGQRVTLRCSPRSGDLSVYWYQQSLDQGLQFLIQYYNGEERAKGNILERFSAQQFPDLHSELNLSSLELGDSALYFCASSVGGVGYGYTFGSGTRLTVV.

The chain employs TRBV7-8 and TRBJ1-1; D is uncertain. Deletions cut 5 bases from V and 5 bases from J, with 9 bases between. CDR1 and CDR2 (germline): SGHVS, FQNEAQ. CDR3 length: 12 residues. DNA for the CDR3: TGTGCCAGCAGCCGCGTACATACTGAAGCTTTCTTT. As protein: CASSRVHTEAFF.

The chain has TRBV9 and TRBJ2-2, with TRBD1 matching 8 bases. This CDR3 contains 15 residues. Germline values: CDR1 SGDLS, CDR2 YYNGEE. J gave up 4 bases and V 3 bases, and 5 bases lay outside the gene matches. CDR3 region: CASSARTGRTGELFF. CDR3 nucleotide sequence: TGTGCCAGCAGCGCTCGGACAGGGCGCACCGGGGAGCTGTTTTTT.